This T cell receptor (beta chain) comes out of a study of blood T cell repertoires in COVID-19. Trimming left V 0 bases short and J 0 bases short, with 9 bases between. Germline V gene lookup returns CDR1 SGDLS and CDR2 YYNGEE. The length of the CDR3 is 15 residues. Produced via immunoSEQ multiplex PCR; TCRdb's table is partial and in-frame only. Here the sample spans 40,000 to 50,000 clones, 88% being singletons. V usage is TRBV9 and J usage is TRBJ1-2; weak D call: TRBD1 (6 bases). The sample comprised peripheral blood. The TCR sequence derives from a human donor in a cohort sampled during active COVID-19. For the CDR3, the DNA is TGTGCCAGCAGCGTAGTGGACAGACCTAACTATGGCTACACCTTC. This translates into CASSVVDRPNYGYTF.